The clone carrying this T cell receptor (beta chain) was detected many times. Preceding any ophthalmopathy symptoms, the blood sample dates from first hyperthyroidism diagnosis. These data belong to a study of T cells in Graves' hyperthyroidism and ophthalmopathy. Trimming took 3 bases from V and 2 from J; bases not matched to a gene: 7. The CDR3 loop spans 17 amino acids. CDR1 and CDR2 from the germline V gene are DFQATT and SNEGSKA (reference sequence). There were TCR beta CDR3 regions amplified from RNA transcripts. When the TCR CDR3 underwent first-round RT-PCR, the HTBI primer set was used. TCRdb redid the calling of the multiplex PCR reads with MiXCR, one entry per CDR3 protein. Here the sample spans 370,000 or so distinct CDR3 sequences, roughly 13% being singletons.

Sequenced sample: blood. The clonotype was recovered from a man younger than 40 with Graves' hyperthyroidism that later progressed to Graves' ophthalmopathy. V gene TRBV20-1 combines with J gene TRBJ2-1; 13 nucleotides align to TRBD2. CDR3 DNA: TGCAGTGCTAGCCCGAGGACTAGCGGGGGTGCCTACAATGAGCAGTTCTTC. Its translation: CSASPRTSGGAYNEQFF.